This TCR beta chain was recorded in a study of blood T cell repertoires in COVID-19. The data were produced by immunoSEQ multiplex PCR, yet TCRdb's version contains in-frame clones alone and is incomplete. Of around 240,000 clones listed, about 85% were seen once; the top ten hold about 0.93%. Note on this clone: This specimen includes other DNA sequences encoding the same CDR3.

The sequencing sample was made of peripheral blood. The clonotype originates from a man aged 40-49 years with acute or convalescent COVID-19.

The CDR3 sequence: CASSLDGWRGDYNEQFF. The CDR3 coding sequence is TGTGCCAGCAGCTTAGATGGTTGGCGGGGGGATTACAATGAGCAGTTCTTC. The chain links TRBV7-3 to TRBJ2-1; 8 nucleotides line up with TRBD2. V shed 2 bases, J shed 4 bases, and the junction held 10 bases outside the gene matches. Germline V gives CDR1 SGHTA, CDR2 FQGTGA. The CDR3 is 17 amino acids.